This TCR beta chain was captured in a study of blood T cell repertoires in COVID-19. The wider study: The origin of the acute and convalescent COVID-19 samples was the United States, Italy and Spain. The cDNA or gDNA used as material had been derived from T cells, B-cell-depleted T cells, or PBMCs.

J gave up 4 bases and V 0 bases, and 4 bases lay outside the gene matches. The CDR3 extends over 15 amino acids. Germline V CDR1 and CDR2: SGHRS, YFSETQ. In the authors' workflow: Amplification with reference gene primers provided the estimates of nucleated cell counts. Method: immunoSEQ multiplex PCR; TCRdb's copy keeps in-frame clones and lacks some. V, J and clone size are taken as reported in that table, and D and trimming were inferred from the DNA itself. The sample consists of about 170,000 clones, approximately 83% of them appearing once. The clonotype originates from a woman in her sixties or seventies with acute or convalescent COVID-19. The chain has TRBV5-1 and TRBJ2-5; 9 nucleotides match TRBD1. What was sequenced was peripheral blood. CDR3 amino acids: CASSLVRTGVETQYF. In DNA form, the CDR3 reads TGCGCCAGCAGCTTGGTTAGGACAGGGGTAGAGACCCAGTACTTC. Full variable domain (rest looked up from reference TRBV5-1 and TRBJ2-5): KAGVTQTPRYLIKTRGQQVTLSCSPISGHRSVSWYQQTPGQGLQFLFEYFSETQRNKGNFPGRFSGRQFSNSRSEMNVSTLELGDSALYLCASSLVRTGVETQYFGPGTRLLVL.